These T cell receptor beta chains were read from a single sample in a study of blood T cell repertoires in COVID-19. Only in-frame clones appear in the TCRdb table, and some are missing; sequencing was by immunoSEQ multiplex PCR. Of about 280,000 clones listed, 80% to 90% were seen once; the top ten hold 3%. Input material: peripheral blood. The source is a woman aged 25 to 45 with active or convalescent COVID-19. The CDR3 runs from the conserved cysteine through the conserved F or W. The D gene is left open where the match is weak. Some rows mark clone size as missing; the rest say once, few, many or name a class of expanded clone.

size: -
J: TRBJ2-1
V: TRBV6-5
D: TRBD2
DNA: TGTGCCAGCAGGAAGACTAGCAACAATGAGCAGTTCTTC
CDR3: CASRKTSNNEQFF

size: -
J: TRBJ1-4
V: TRBV7-2
D: -
DNA: TGTGCCAGCAGTCAACTCGGGAAGCCCAATGAAAAACTGTTTTTT
CDR3: CASSQLGKPNEKLFF

size: -
J: TRBJ1-6
V: TRBV30
D: -
DNA: TGTGCCTGGAGTGTAAATTTGAGGGTGGGCCCGAGGGATTCACCCCTCCACTTT
CDR3: CAWSVNLRVGPRDSPLHF

size: once
J: TRBJ1-2
V: TRBV19
D: TRBD1
DNA: TGTGCCAGTAGTCCCCAGGACAGGCCGAAAGGCTACACCTTC
CDR3: CASSPQDRPKGYTF

size: -
J: TRBJ1-1
V: TRBV19
D: -
DNA: TGTGCCAGTAGTACAAAGGGGGGGGGAAGGAACACTGAAGCTTTCTTT
CDR3: CASSTKGGGRNTEAFF

size: few
J: TRBJ1-2
V: TRBV2
D: -
DNA: TGTGCCAGCAGTGAAAGGCCAGGGGCCGGTGGCTACACCTTC
CDR3: CASSERPGAGGYTF

size: -
J: TRBJ1-4
V: TRBV2
D: TRBD1
DNA: TGTGCCAGCACGGGACAGGGACCTAATGAAAAACTGTTTTTT
CDR3: CASTGQGPNEKLFF

size: -
J: TRBJ2-7
V: TRBV6-2/TRBV6-3
D: TRBD2
DNA: TGTGCCAGCAGCCCCCATCCTGCCGGGACTAGCGGGTTTGCCTACGAGCAGTACTTC
CDR3: CASSPHPAGTSGFAYEQYF

size: few
J: TRBJ2-1
V: TRBV6-2/TRBV6-3
D: TRBD2
DNA: TGTGCCAGCAGTTCACCGGGGACTTTAGCGGGGGGCCGGTACAATGAGCAGTTCTTC
CDR3: CASSSPGTLAGGRYNEQFF

size: -
J: TRBJ2-3
V: TRBV6-5
D: -
DNA: TGTGCCAGCGGTTACAGGGACTCCACAGATACGCAGTATTTT
CDR3: CASGYRDSTDTQYF

size: -
J: TRBJ2-2
V: TRBV7-9
D: TRBD1
DNA: TGTGCCAGCAGCAACCGGGACAGGGGTTTCGGGGAGCTGTTTTTT
CDR3: CASSNRDRGFGELFF

size: -
J: TRBJ2-7
V: TRBV7-2
D: -
DNA: TGTGCCAGCAGCTTAAAGAGTTTCACGGGACTCAGTCCCTACGAGCAGTACTTC
CDR3: CASSLKSFTGLSPYEQYF

size: -
J: TRBJ2-6
V: TRBV18
D: TRBD1
DNA: TGTGCCAGCTCACCACTTGGACAGGGGACCGGGGCCAACGTCCTGACTTTC
CDR3: CASSPLGQGTGANVLTF

size: -
J: TRBJ1-5
V: TRBV6-5
D: TRBD1
DNA: TGTGCCAGCAGTTTGACAGGGAGGAATGGCAATCAGCCCCAGCATTTT
CDR3: CASSLTGRNGNQPQHF

size: once
J: TRBJ2-2
V: TRBV5-6
D: -
DNA: TGTGCCAGCAGCTTGGAGTTTAGGCAGGGGGGAACCGGGGAGCTGTTTTTT
CDR3: CASSLEFRQGGTGELFF

size: -
J: TRBJ1-2
V: TRBV9
D: -
DNA: TGTGCCAGCAGCGCCGCACAGACTAACTATGGCTACACCTTC
CDR3: CASSAAQTNYGYTF

size: -
J: TRBJ2-7
V: TRBV9
D: TRBD2
DNA: TGTGCCAGCAGCGTAGGTTCTAGCGGGGGCTACGAGCAGTACTTC
CDR3: CASSVGSSGGYEQYF

size: -
J: TRBJ2-5
V: TRBV15
D: -
DNA: TGTGCCACCAGCAGAGCAATCCAGGAGACCCAGTACTTC
CDR3: CATSRAIQETQYF

size: -
J: TRBJ2-5
V: TRBV10-3
D: TRBD2
DNA: TGTGCCATCAGTGGGACTAGCAAGGAGACCCAGTACTTC
CDR3: CAISGTSKETQYF

size: -
J: TRBJ1-6
V: TRBV11-2
D: -
DNA: TGTGCCAGCCGACTAACGGGGGAGCGGAGGGTATCCTATAATTCACCCCTCCACTTT
CDR3: CASRLTGERRVSYNSPLHF

size: -
J: TRBJ2-1
V: TRBV7-9
D: TRBD2
DNA: TGTGCCATCTTGGACGGGGGGTCCACCTACAATGAGCAGTTCTTC
CDR3: CAILDGGSTYNEQFF

size: -
J: TRBJ1-2
V: TRBV7-9
D: -
DNA: TGTGCCAGCAGCCGGCAGGAAATGTATGGCTACACCTTC
CDR3: CASSRQEMYGYTF

size: -
J: TRBJ2-5
V: TRBV7-7
D: TRBD2
DNA: TGTGCTAGCAGCTTAGAGGTCGGGGGGGCACAAGAGACCCAGTACTTC
CDR3: CASSLEVGGAQETQYF

size: -
J: TRBJ2-7
V: TRBV2
D: TRBD2
DNA: TGTGCCAGCAGCGGACTAGCGGGGGCCTACGAGCAGTACTTC
CDR3: CASSGLAGAYEQYF

size: -
J: TRBJ2-7
V: TRBV5-1
D: -
DNA: TGCGCCAGCAGCGATACTAGCTCGCCCTCCTACGAGCAGTACTTC
CDR3: CASSDTSSPSYEQYF

size: few
J: TRBJ1-2
V: TRBV28
D: -
DNA: TGTGCCAGCAGTTATAATGGCTACACCTTC
CDR3: CASSYNGYTF

size: -
J: TRBJ2-3
V: TRBV18
D: TRBD2
DNA: TGTGCCAGCTCACCTGGACTAGCGGGGGTTGCAGATACGCAGTATTTT
CDR3: CASSPGLAGVADTQYF

size: -
J: TRBJ1-2
V: TRBV19
D: TRBD1
DNA: TGTGCCAGTAGGGGACAGGGGTCGGACTATGGCTACACCTTC
CDR3: CASRGQGSDYGYTF

size: -
J: TRBJ1-3
V: TRBV15
D: -
DNA: TGTGCCACCAGCAGAGATGCGGCGTTCTCTGGAAACACCATATATTTT
CDR3: CATSRDAAFSGNTIYF

size: -
J: TRBJ1-3
V: TRBV11-2
D: -
DNA: TGTGCCAGCAGCTTAGGGCTGTCTGGCTCTGGAAACACCATATATTTT
CDR3: CASSLGLSGSGNTIYF

size: -
J: TRBJ1-2
V: TRBV9
D: -
DNA: TGTGCCAGCAGCCCGGGGTATGGCTACACCTTC
CDR3: CASSPGYGYTF

size: -
J: TRBJ1-4
V: TRBV30
D: -
DNA: TGTGCCCGCCTTGGAGGCCATAATGAAAAACTGTTTTTT
CDR3: CARLGGHNEKLFF

size: -
J: TRBJ1-5
V: TRBV6-5
D: TRBD1
DNA: TGTGCCAGCAGCCCAACAGGGGGCAATCAGCCCCAGCATTTT
CDR3: CASSPTGGNQPQHF

size: -
J: TRBJ2-3
V: TRBV6-4
D: -
DNA: TGTGCCAGCAGTCCCAATGGCGGGGCAGGGTCAGATACGCAGTATTTT
CDR3: CASSPNGGAGSDTQYF

size: -
J: TRBJ2-7
V: TRBV19
D: TRBD1
DNA: TGTGCCAGCCAGGAGACAGGGGGCGGAAGGCAGTACTTC
CDR3: CASQETGGGRQYF

size: few
J: TRBJ2-3
V: TRBV6-4
D: TRBD1
DNA: TGTGCCAGCAGTGACAACAGGGGCGGCACAGATACGCAGTATTTT
CDR3: CASSDNRGGTDTQYF

size: -
J: TRBJ2-1
V: TRBV9
D: -
DNA: TGTGCCAGCAGCGTAGGTGGGAAACTAGCCGACAATGAGCAGTTCTTC
CDR3: CASSVGGKLADNEQFF

size: -
J: TRBJ2-3
V: TRBV27
D: TRBD1
DNA: TGTGCCAGCAGTTTGAACCAGGGACAGGGCACAGATACGCAGTATTTT
CDR3: CASSLNQGQGTDTQYF

size: once
J: TRBJ1-1
V: TRBV9
D: TRBD1
DNA: TGTGCCAGCAGCGTAGAGGGGACAGGGGGAGCTTTCTTT
CDR3: CASSVEGTGGAFF

size: -
J: TRBJ1-2
V: TRBV6-5
D: -
DNA: TGTGCCAGCACGTCGGGGTTAGGCTACACCTTC
CDR3: CASTSGLGYTF

size: -
J: TRBJ2-1
V: TRBV7-2
D: TRBD2
DNA: TGTGCCAGCAGCTTATATTGGGGCGGGGGTTCCTACAATGAGCAGTTCTTC
CDR3: CASSLYWGGGSYNEQFF

size: -
J: TRBJ2-2
V: TRBV18
D: -
DNA: TGTGCCAGCTCACCCCAGGGGCTTGGAAGCGCCGGGGAGCTGTTTTTT
CDR3: CASSPQGLGSAGELFF

size: few
J: TRBJ1-4
V: TRBV10-3
D: -
DNA: TGTGCCATCAGTGAGTCGGGGCAGTCGGGAAAACTGTTTTTT
CDR3: CAISESGQSGKLFF

size: -
J: TRBJ2-1
V: TRBV5-6
D: -
DNA: TGTGCCAGCAGCTTGGCCTTTGAGTTTTTGAATGAGCAGTTCTTC
CDR3: CASSLAFEFLNEQFF

size: once
J: TRBJ1-3
V: TRBV5-1
D: -
DNA: TGCGCCAGCAGCTTGGGGCCAGGGCTTGCTGGAAACACCATATATTTT
CDR3: CASSLGPGLAGNTIYF

size: -
J: TRBJ1-1
V: TRBV10-3
D: -
DNA: TGTGCCATCAGTGACAGGTTGAACACTGAAGCTTTCTTT
CDR3: CAISDRLNTEAFF

size: -
J: TRBJ2-5
V: TRBV6-5
D: -
DNA: TGTGCCAGCAGTCCGGACAGCTTAGGGGAGACCCAGTACTTC
CDR3: CASSPDSLGETQYF

size: once
J: TRBJ1-6
V: TRBV15
D: -
DNA: TGTGCCACCAGCAGAGATGGAATAGGACACTATAATTCACCCCTCCACTTT
CDR3: CATSRDGIGHYNSPLHF

size: -
J: TRBJ2-1
V: TRBV27
D: -
DNA: TGTGCCAGCAGATATCACAGTAACCATGAGCAGTTCTTC
CDR3: CASRYHSNHEQFF

size: -
J: TRBJ2-3
V: TRBV23-1
D: -
DNA: TGCGCCAGCAGTCTCGAGGCCCCAGGGACGGGGGTTACGCAGTATTTT
CDR3: CASSLEAPGTGVTQYF

size: -
J: TRBJ2-6
V: TRBV19
D: -
DNA: TGTGCCGGGGGAGACAGGATAGGGGCCAACGTCCTGACTTTC
CDR3: CAGGDRIGANVLTF

size: -
J: TRBJ1-2
V: TRBV21-1
D: -
DNA: TGTGCCAGCAGCAAAAGGGGGTATGGCTACACCTTC
CDR3: CASSKRGYGYTF

size: -
J: TRBJ1-5
V: TRBV29-1
D: -
DNA: TGCAGCGTTGTCCTGGGACTAAGCGGCAATCAGCCCCAGCATTTT
CDR3: CSVVLGLSGNQPQHF

size: -
J: TRBJ1-2
V: TRBV7-8
D: -
DNA: TGTGCCAGCACCCGACACGGCGGGGACTCACCTGGACCCGACTATGGCTACACCTTC
CDR3: CASTRHGGDSPGPDYGYTF